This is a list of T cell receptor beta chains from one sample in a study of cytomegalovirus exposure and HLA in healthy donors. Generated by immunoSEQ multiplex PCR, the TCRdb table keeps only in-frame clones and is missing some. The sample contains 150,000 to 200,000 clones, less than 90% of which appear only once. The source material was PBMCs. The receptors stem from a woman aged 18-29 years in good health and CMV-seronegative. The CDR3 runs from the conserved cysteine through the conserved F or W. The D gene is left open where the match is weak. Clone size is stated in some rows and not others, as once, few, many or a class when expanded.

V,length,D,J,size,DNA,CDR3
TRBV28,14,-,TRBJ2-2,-,TGTGCCAGCAGTTCAAACGGGAACACCGGGGAGCTGTTTTTT,CASSSNGNTGELFF
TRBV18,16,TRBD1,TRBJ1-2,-,TGTGCCAGCTCACTGTCTACGACAGGGAGCTTTTCTGGCTACACCTTC,CASSLSTTGSFSGYTF
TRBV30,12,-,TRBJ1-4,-,TGTGCCTGGAGTGCCGGTCGAGAAAAACTGTTTTTT,CAWSAGREKLFF
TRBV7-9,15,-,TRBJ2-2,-,TGTGCCAGCAGCCCATTAGAGATGAACACCGGGGAGCTGTTTTTT,CASSPLEMNTGELFF
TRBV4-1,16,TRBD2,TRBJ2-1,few,TGCGCCAGCAGCCAAGACCCAGGACTAGGCTACAATGAGCAGTTCTTC,CASSQDPGLGYNEQFF
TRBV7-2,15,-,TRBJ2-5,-,TGTGCCAGCAGCTCCGGGCCCCAAGGGGGAGAGACCCAGTACTTC,CASSSGPQGGETQYF
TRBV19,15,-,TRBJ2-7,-,TGTGCCAGTAGTAGTTTAGGGGCAGGGAGGAACGAGCAGTACTTC,CASSSLGAGRNEQYF
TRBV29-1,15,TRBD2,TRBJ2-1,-,TGCAGCGTCACCGGGACTAGCGGGAGTAGTAATGAGCAGTTCTTC,CSVTGTSGSSNEQFF
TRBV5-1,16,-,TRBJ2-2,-,TGCGCCAGCAGCTTATCGTCTAGCAATCTTGCCGGGGAGCTGTTTTTT,CASSLSSSNLAGELFF
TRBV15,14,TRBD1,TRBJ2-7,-,TGTGCCACCAGCCCACGGACAGGGATGGACGAGCAGTACTTC,CATSPRTGMDEQYF
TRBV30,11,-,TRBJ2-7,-,TGTGCCTGGAGTGGACTATACGAGCAGTACTTC,CAWSGLYEQYF
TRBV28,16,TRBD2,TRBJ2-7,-,TGTGCCAGCAGTTTGGCGGGACTAGCGGGGTCCTACGAGCAGTACTTC,CASSLAGLAGSYEQYF
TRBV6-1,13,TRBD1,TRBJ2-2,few,TGTGCCAGCAGTGACCACAGGGGACGGGAGCTGTTTTTT,CASSDHRGRELFF
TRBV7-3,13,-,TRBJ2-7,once,TGTGCCAGCAGCTTCCGGGACAACTACGAGCAGTACTTC,CASSFRDNYEQYF
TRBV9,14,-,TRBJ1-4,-,TGTGCCAGCAGCGTAGAAGGGAGCGGGGAAAAACTGTTTTTT,CASSVEGSGEKLFF
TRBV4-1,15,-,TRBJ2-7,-,TGCGCCAGCAGCCCCTCCCAGGGTGAAGGGGCCGAGCAGTACTTC,CASSPSQGEGAEQYF
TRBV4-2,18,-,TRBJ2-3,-,TGTGCCAGCAGCCAGGTCTTTGGACAGGACTACACGGCAGATACGCAGTATTTT,CASSQVFGQDYTADTQYF
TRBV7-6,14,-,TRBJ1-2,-,TGTGCCAGCAGCTTAGATACAACTAACTATGGCTACACCTTC,CASSLDTTNYGYTF
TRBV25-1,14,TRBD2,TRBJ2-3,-,TGTGCCAGCACCTCAATCGGGGGGATCGATACGCAGTATTTT,CASTSIGGIDTQYF
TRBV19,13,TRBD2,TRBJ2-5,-,TGTGCCAGCGGGGGACTAGCGGGGGAGACCCAGTACTTC,CASGGLAGETQYF